The 20 T cell receptor beta chains below come from one sample, sequenced in a study of monozygotic twins with inflammatory bowel disease. TCRdb re-called the 5' RACE reads and catalogs CDR3 proteins one per entry, DNA excluded. In all, the sample yields about 380,000 distinct CDR3 sequences. Sample: blood. Source of these receptors: a human donor with ulcerative colitis or Crohn's disease, or a healthy co-twin of an affected twin (not recorded which).

J is TRBJ1-5 and V is TRBV20-1; as DNA is missing, the TRBD1 call by TCRdb cannot be tested. The germline CDR1 and CDR2 sequences are DFQATT and SNEGSKA (reference sequence). This CDR3 comprises 14 residues. The CDR3 reads CSAGPTGSNQPQHF.

The chain employs TRBV5-4 and TRBJ2-5; TCRdb reports TRBD1, a call that lacks DNA to check it against. The CDR3 consists of 13 residues. Germline V gene lookup returns CDR1 SGHNT and CDR2 YYREEE (reference sequence). Here the CDR3 reads CASSLEGPETQYF.

The rearrangement links TRBV12-3 or TRBV12-4 to TRBJ2-3; the D call from TCRdb, TRBD2, cannot be confirmed without DNA. The CDR3 loop spans 16 amino acids. The CDR3: CASITGTSGGADTQYF.

V and J are TRBV20-1 and TRBJ1-2. Per germline, CDR1 DFQATT and CDR2 SNEGSKA (reference sequence). This CDR3 comprises 13 residues. CDR3: CSGRGGQDYGYTF.

The J gene is TRBJ2-1, the V gene TRBV5-4; TCRdb selects TRBD1, and the lack of DNA leaves this call unchecked. The CDR3 loop spans 14 amino acids. Per germline, CDR1 SGHNT and CDR2 YYREEE (reference sequence). CDR3 amino acids: CASSLQQGDNEQFF.

V usage is TRBV5-1 and J usage is TRBJ2-5. Germline V gene sequence: CDR1 SGHRS, CDR2 YFSETQ. The CDR3 consists of 13 residues. The chain's CDR3 is CASSFGLQETQYF. Full variable domain (rest looked up from reference TRBV5-1 and TRBJ2-5): KAGVTQTPRYLIKTRGQQVTLSCSPISGHRSVSWYQQTPGQGLQFLFEYFSETQRNKGNFPGRFSGRQFSNSRSEMNVSTLELGDSALYLCASSFGLQETQYFGPGTRLLVL.

This chain connects TRBV12-3 or TRBV12-4 to TRBJ2-3; TCRdb's D call, TRBD1, is unchecked because there is no DNA. CDR3 size: 14 residues. CDR3: CASSPWDRANTQYF.

V is TRBV7-2 and J is TRBJ2-3. Germline V gene lookup returns CDR1 SGHTA and CDR2 FQGNSA. CDR3 length: 14 residues. This chain's CDR3 is CASSLAQVTDTQYF.

This rearrangement joins TRBV12-3 or TRBV12-4 to TRBJ1-5; TCRdb's D call of TRBD1 is untestable without DNA. The CDR3 totals 15 residues. The CDR3 protein is CASRKGRRDSEPQHF.

V is TRBV6-2 or TRBV6-3 and J is TRBJ2-1; TCRdb's D gene call, TRBD2, goes unchecked for lack of DNA. Germline V lookup: CDR1 MNHEY, CDR2 SVGEGT. This CDR3 contains 16 residues. CDR3 sequence reads: CASSPRLAGVDNEQFF.

This chain joins TRBV4-3 and TRBJ2-5; the D call of TRBD2 rests on TCRdb alone, since no DNA is present to check it. The CDR3 extends over 17 amino acids. Germline V gene sequence: CDR1 LGHNA, CDR2 YSLEER. The CDR3 sequence is CASSHGRLAGGQETQYF.

This sequence joins TRBV12-3 or TRBV12-4 and TRBJ2-2. The CDR3 contains 16 residues. CDR3: CASTDWQSSNTGELFF.

The chain recombines TRBV12-3 or TRBV12-4 with TRBJ2-3; TCRdb outputs TRBD2, but without DNA this stays unchecked. CDR3 size: 15 residues. The CDR3 here is CASSLGTTDTDTQYF.

The chain joins TRBV12-3 or TRBV12-4 to TRBJ1-2; TCRdb indicates TRBD1, and absent DNA this call remains unverified. The CDR3 runs to 17 residues. The CDR3 spells CASSLNGQRIPFYGYTF.

The CDR3 reads CASSSPGQDTEAFF. The chain is built from TRBV6-2 or TRBV6-3 and TRBJ1-1; TCRdb proposes TRBD1, but this gene call is untestable without DNA. Germline V gene lookup returns CDR1 MNHEY and CDR2 SVGEGT. This CDR3 comprises 14 residues.

The V gene is TRBV6-2 or TRBV6-3, the J gene TRBJ2-7; TCRdb picks TRBD2, but there is no DNA to check that call. CDR3 length: 14 residues. Germline assignment: CDR1 MNHEY and CDR2 SVGEGT. The CDR3 protein is CASSIVAGSYEQYF.

The CDR3 here is CAWSVLREAFF. V usage is TRBV30 and J usage is TRBJ1-1. The CDR3 length is 11 residues. Germline V gives CDR1 GTSNPN, CDR2 SVGIG (reference sequence).

The chain carries TRBV30 and TRBJ1-5. Germline-derived CDR1 and CDR2 are GTSNPN and SVGIG (reference sequence). CDR3 length equals 14 residues. CDR3 region: CAWSGENSNQPQHF.

V and J are TRBV5-1 and TRBJ1-1; TCRdb reports TRBD1, a call that lacks DNA to check it against. The CDR3 runs 14 residues. Germline CDR1 SGHRS, CDR2 YFSETQ. The CDR3 is CASMKVGGSTEAFF.

CDR3 protein: CASSLGTGGDTEAFF. The rearrangement joins TRBV5-1 to TRBJ1-1; TCRdb names TRBD1, which stays unverified in the absence of DNA. The germline V gene encodes CDR1 SGHRS and CDR2 YFSETQ. This CDR3 is built from 15 residues.